The table lists the clone carrying this T cell receptor (beta chain) with a few counts. Library preparation (for TCRbeta) was performed with unique molecular identifiers. TCRdb reprocessed the PCR reads with MiXCR, giving one entry per CDR3 protein. This sample carries about 540,000 distinct CDR3 sequences, around 17% of them seen once, and the ten largest clones take 3% to 4%. The sample is drawn from a study of T-cell reconstitution after alpha-beta-depleted transplantation in children. CDR1 is DFQATT, CDR2 SNEGSKA, per germline (reference sequence). V was pared by 6 bases and J by 0 bases, with 9 bases between. The length of the CDR3 is 12 residues.

The specimen comprised PBMCs from the stem cell graft donor, sampled from the stem cell graft. The TCR comes from a human donor who donated a stem cell graft to a child with acute lymphoblastic leukemia. This sequence joins TRBV20-1 and TRBJ2-7; weak D call: TRBD1 (5 bases). The CDR3 loop reads CSAAGSSYEQYF. CDR3 DNA sequence: TGCAGTGCCGCAGGGTCCTCCTACGAGCAGTACTTC.